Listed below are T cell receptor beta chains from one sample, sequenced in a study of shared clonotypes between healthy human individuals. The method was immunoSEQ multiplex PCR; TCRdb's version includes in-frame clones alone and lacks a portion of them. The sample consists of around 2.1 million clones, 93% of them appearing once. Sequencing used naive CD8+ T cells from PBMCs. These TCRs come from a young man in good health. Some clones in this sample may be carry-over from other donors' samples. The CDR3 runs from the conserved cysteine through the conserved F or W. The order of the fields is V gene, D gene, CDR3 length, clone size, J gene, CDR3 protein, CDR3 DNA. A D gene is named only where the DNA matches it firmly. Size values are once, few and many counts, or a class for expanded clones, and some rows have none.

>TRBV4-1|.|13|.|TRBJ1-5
CASSQVVGQPQHF
TGCGCCAGCAGCCAAGTGGTGGGACAGCCCCAGCATTTT
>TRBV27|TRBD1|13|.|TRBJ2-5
CASRDRGKETQYF
TGTGCCAGCCGGGACAGGGGGAAAGAGACCCAGTACTTC
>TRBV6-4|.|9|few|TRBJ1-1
CASLLTAFF
TGTGCCAGCTTATTAACAGCTTTCTTT
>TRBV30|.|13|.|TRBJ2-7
CAWRPDITYEQYF
TGTGCCTGGAGACCCGATATAACCTACGAGCAGTACTTC
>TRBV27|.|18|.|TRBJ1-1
CASTHLPRVVGEPPEAFF
TGTGCCAGCACCCACCTGCCAAGGGTCGTGGGGGAGCCCCCTGAAGCTTTCTTT
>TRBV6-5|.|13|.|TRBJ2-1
CASSFYSTSEQFF
TGTGCCAGCAGTTTTTATTCGACGAGTGAGCAGTTCTTC
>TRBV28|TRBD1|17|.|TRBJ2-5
CASSLLGDSRFQETQYF
TGTGCCAGCAGTTTACTAGGGGACAGCCGTTTCCAAGAGACCCAGTACTTC
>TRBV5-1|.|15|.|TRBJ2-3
CASSLGLAGSDTQYF
TGCGCCAGCAGCTTGGGTCTAGCCGGGTCAGATACGCAGTATTTT
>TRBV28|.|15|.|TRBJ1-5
CASSFTQGPYQPQHF
TGTGCCAGCAGTTTCACGCAGGGGCCCTATCAGCCCCAGCATTTT
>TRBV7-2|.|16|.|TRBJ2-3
CASSFGGQGAWDTQYF
TGTGCCAGCAGCTTCGGGGGGCAGGGGGCGTGGGATACGCAGTATTTT
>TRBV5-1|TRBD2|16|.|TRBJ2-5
CASSLARLAGSGTQYF
TGCGCCAGCAGCTTGGCACGACTAGCGGGGTCAGGGACCCAGTACTTC
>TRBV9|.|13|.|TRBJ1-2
CASSEHLNYGYTF
TGTGCCAGCAGCGAACACCTGAACTATGGCTACACCTTC
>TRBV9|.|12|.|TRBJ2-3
CASSQFGDTQYF
TGTGCCAGCAGCCAGTTCGGAGATACGCAGTATTTT
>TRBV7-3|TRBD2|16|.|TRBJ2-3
CASSLLAGGPKGTQYF
TGTGCCAGCAGCCTTCTAGCGGGAGGGCCGAAGGGTACGCAGTATTTT
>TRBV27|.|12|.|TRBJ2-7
CASSLPSREQYF
TGTGCCAGCAGCCTCCCTAGCCGCGAGCAGTACTTC
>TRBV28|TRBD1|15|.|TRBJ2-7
CASSTRTGWTYEQYF
TGTGCCAGCAGTACCCGGACAGGGTGGACCTACGAGCAGTACTTC
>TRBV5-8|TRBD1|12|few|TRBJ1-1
CATIRGLTEAFF
TGTGCCACCATTAGGGGGCTCACTGAAGCTTTCTTT
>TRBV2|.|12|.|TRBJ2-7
CASSQLATEQYF
TGTGCCAGCAGCCAGCTAGCGACCGAGCAGTACTTC
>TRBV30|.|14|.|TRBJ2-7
CAWIGAPSSYEQYF
TGTGCCTGGATCGGGGCTCCCAGCTCCTACGAGCAGTACTTC
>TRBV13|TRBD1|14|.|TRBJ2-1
CASSSRDRYNEQFF
TGTGCCAGCAGCTCCCGGGACAGATACAATGAGCAGTTCTTC
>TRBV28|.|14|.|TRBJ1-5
CASSFDSVYQPQHF
TGTGCCAGCAGTTTTGATTCCGTTTATCAGCCCCAGCATTTT
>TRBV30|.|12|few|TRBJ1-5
CAWSEGNQPQHF
TGTGCCTGGAGTGAGGGAAATCAGCCCCAGCATTTT
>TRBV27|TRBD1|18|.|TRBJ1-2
CASSLLDRVGRIPYGYTF
TGTGCCAGCAGTTTATTAGACAGGGTGGGCCGTATTCCCTATGGCTACACCTTC
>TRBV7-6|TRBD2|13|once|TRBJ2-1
CASSSLREHEQFF
TGTGCCAGCAGCAGCCTGCGGGAGCATGAGCAGTTCTTC
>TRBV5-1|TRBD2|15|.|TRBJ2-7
CASSLVSGGVHEQYF
TGCGCCAGCAGCTTGGTTTCGGGGGGTGTCCACGAGCAGTACTTC
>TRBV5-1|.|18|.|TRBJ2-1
CASSLWVDVRSDYNEQFF
TGCGCCAGCAGCTTGTGGGTCGACGTACGTAGCGACTACAATGAGCAGTTCTTC
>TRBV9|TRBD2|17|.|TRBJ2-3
CASSVDRISGLKDTQYF
TGTGCCAGCAGCGTAGACAGGATTAGCGGGTTAAAAGATACGCAGTATTTT
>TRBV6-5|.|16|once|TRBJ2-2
CASSYSVRQVNGELFF
TGTGCCAGCAGTTACTCGGTTCGGCAGGTGAACGGGGAGCTGTTTTTT
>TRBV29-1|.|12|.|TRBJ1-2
CSVVGGNYGYTF
TGCAGCGTTGTCGGGGGTAACTATGGCTACACCTTC
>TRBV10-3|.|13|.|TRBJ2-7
CAISEGGQYEQYF
TGTGCCATCAGTGAGGGGGGGCAGTACGAGCAGTACTTC
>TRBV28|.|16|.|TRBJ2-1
CASSFRSAGPYNEQFF
TGTGCCAGCAGTTTTCGTTCTGCGGGACCCTACAATGAGCAGTTCTTC
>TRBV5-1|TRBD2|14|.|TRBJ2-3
CASSSWRELDTQYF
TGCGCCAGCAGCTCCTGGCGGGAGTTAGATACGCAGTATTTT
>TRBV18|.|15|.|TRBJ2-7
CASSPPRTVAYEQYF
TGTGCCAGCTCACCACCCCGGACAGTCGCCTACGAGCAGTACTTC
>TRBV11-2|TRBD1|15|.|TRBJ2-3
CASSTHPGQLDTQYF
TGTGCCAGCAGCACCCACCCGGGACAGCTAGATACGCAGTATTTT
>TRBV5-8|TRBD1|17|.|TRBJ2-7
CASSSDLGDSPSYEQYF
TGTGCCAGTAGCTCTGACCTGGGGGACAGCCCGTCCTACGAGCAGTACTTC